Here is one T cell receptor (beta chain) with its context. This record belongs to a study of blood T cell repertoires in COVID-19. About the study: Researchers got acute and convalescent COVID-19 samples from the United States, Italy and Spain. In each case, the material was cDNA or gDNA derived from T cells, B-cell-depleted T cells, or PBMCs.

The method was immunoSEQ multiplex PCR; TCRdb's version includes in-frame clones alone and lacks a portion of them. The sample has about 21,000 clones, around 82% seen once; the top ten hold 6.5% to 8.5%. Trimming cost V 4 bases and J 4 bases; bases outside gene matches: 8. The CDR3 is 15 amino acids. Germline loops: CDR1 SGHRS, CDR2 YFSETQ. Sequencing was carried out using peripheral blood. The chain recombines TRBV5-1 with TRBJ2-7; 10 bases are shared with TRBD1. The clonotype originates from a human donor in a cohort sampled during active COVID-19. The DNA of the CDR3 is TGCGCCAGCAGCCTCACCGGGACAGGGGCGTACGAGCAGTACTTC. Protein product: CASSLTGTGAYEQYF.